The entry that follows covers one TCR beta chain sequence. The data stem from a study of blood T cell repertoires in COVID-19. Across the whole study: Specimens from acute and convalescent COVID-19 originated in the United States, Italy and Spain. Sample material is recorded as cDNA or gDNA derived from T cells, B-cell-depleted T cells, or PBMCs.

Trimming took 4 bases from V and 5 from J, leaving 9 bases between them. CDR1 LGHDT and CDR2 YNNKEL come from the germline V gene (reference sequence). The CDR3 is 14 residues long. The protocol was immunoSEQ multiplex PCR, while the TCRdb copy is restricted to in-frame clones and leaves out a portion. The sample comprises 90,000 to 120,000 clones, 89% of which are singletons, and 4.5% to 6% rests with the top ten. V is TRBV3-1 (or the pseudogene TRBV3-2) and J is TRBJ1-6; D is ambiguous. The sequenced sample was peripheral blood. The TCR comes from a middle-aged man with active or convalescent COVID-19. CDR3 amino acids: CASSLRHHNSPLHF. CDR3 nucleotide sequence: TGTGCCAGCAGCCTAAGACACCATAATTCACCCCTCCACTTT.